Presented here are 24 T cell receptor beta chains from one specimen sequenced in a study of cytomegalovirus exposure and HLA in healthy donors. Produced via immunoSEQ multiplex PCR; TCRdb's table is partial and in-frame only. The sample shows some 150,000 clones, 75% to 90% of them seen only once. Material: PBMCs. Receptors were obtained from a man between 18 and 35 years old in good health and CMV-seropositive.

This clone was counted between two and nine times. Compared with germline, one end of the junction differs, possibly owing to a read error. The V and J genes are TRBV11-2 and TRBJ2-1; 8 bases fit TRBD2. The length of the CDR3 is 14 residues. Germline CDR1 is SGHAT and CDR2 is FQNNGV. The CDR3, as DNA: TGTGCCGGCAGTAGGACTAGCAGTTACAATGAGCAGTTCTTC. Protein product: CAGSRTSSYNEQFF.

This chain joins TRBV7-9 and TRBJ2-6, with 7 nucleotides matching TRBD1. This CDR3 comprises 18 residues. The germline gives CDR1 SEHNR, CDR2 FQNEAQ (reference sequence). Losses at the gene ends were 4 bases for V and 0 bases for J; bases not matched to a gene: 9. The CDR3 bases are TGTGCCAGCAGCTCAGTCGGACAGGCCAACTCTGGGGCCAACGTCCTGACTTTC. It codes for CASSSVGQANSGANVLTF.

This sequence joins TRBV5-8 and TRBJ2-6, with 8 bases that match TRBD1. The CDR3 covers 15 residues. The J segment lost 2 bases and the V segment lost 4 bases, leaving 2 bases of the junction unmatched. The germline V gene has CDR1 SGHTS and CDR2 YDEGEE. The CDR3 sequence: CASSRTGTGANVLTF. Here the CDR3 DNA reads TGTGCCAGCAGCAGGACAGGGACTGGGGCCAACGTCCTGACTTTC.

The J gene is TRBJ2-7, the V gene TRBV5-6, with D uncertain. The germline CDR1 and CDR2 sequences are SGHDT and YYEEEE. V lost 7 bases to trimming and J lost 6 bases, with 14 bases between them. The CDR3 totals 12 residues. CDR3 loop: CASSQALSEQYF. The CDR3 nucleotides read TGTGCCAGCTCTCAGGCCCTAAGCGAGCAGTACTTC.

The chain recombines TRBV9 with TRBJ1-5; 12 bases line up with TRBD1. The length of the CDR3 is 16 residues. V gave up 2 bases and J gave up 3 bases; unmatched junction bases: 3. The germline gives CDR1 SGDLS, CDR2 YYNGEE. CDR3 DNA: TGTGCCAGCAGCGTGGGACAGGGGGCTTCCAATCAGCCCCAGCATTTT. Protein product: CASSVGQGASNQPQHF.

The CDR3 nucleotides read TGTGCCAGCCTCGAACAGGGGGCCTACAATGAGCAGTTCTTC. This translates into CASLEQGAYNEQFF. The rearrangement uses TRBV28 and TRBJ2-1; 8 bases match TRBD1. The V and J ends lost 8 bases and 2 bases, in that order; junction bases with no gene match: 5. The CDR3 runs 14 residues. Germline V gene lookup returns CDR1 MDHEN and CDR2 SYDVKM.

The chain links TRBV7-2 to TRBJ1-1, with TRBD1 matching over 11 bases. Looked up from germline, CDR1 is SGHTA and CDR2 is FQGNSA. This CDR3 comprises 17 residues. V lost 4 bases to trimming and J lost 0 bases; unmatched junction nucleotides: 7. The CDR3 sequence: CASSSSDRGLMNTEAFF. CDR3 bases: TGTGCCAGCAGCTCTTCGGACAGGGGGCTTATGAACACTGAAGCTTTCTTT.

The chain is built from TRBV9 and TRBJ2-5; a possible D gene is TRBD2 (6 bases). V was cut by 4 bases and J by 7 bases, with 14 bases left in between. CDR1 and CDR2 (germline): SGDLS, YYNGEE. The CDR3 is made up of 13 amino acids. The CDR3 DNA reads TGTGCCAGCAGCTCAACGGGGGTCGGGACCCAGTACTTC. As protein: CASSSTGVGTQYF.

V is TRBV9 and J is TRBJ2-3; 10 bases agree with TRBD2. Germline loops: CDR1 SGDLS, CDR2 YYNGEE. The CDR3 is 16 residues long. The junction had 10 bases not matched to a gene; V was cut back by 5 bases and J by 4 bases. CDR3 residues: CASSYRTSGGSDTQYF. CDR3 nucleotides: TGTGCCAGCAGTTACCGGACTAGCGGAGGCTCAGATACGCAGTATTTT.

The J gene is TRBJ2-2, the V gene TRBV27; the match to TRBD1 covers 9 bases. Per the germline V gene, CDR1 is MNHEY and CDR2 is SMNVEV (reference sequence). The junction had 4 bases not matched to a gene; V was cut back by 5 bases and J by 3 bases. The CDR3 consists of 15 residues. CDR3 residues: CASSPGQGHTGELFF. CDR3 DNA sequence: TGTGCCAGCAGTCCGGGACAGGGTCACACCGGGGAGCTGTTTTTT.

The chain carries TRBV7-2 and TRBJ2-7; possible D gene TRBD1, 5 bases. V lost 5 bases, J lost 2 bases, and 16 bases lay in between. The CDR3 has 15 amino acids. From germline, CDR1 is SGHTA and CDR2 FQGNSA. CDR3 amino acids: CASSKAGPLTYEQYF. The CDR3 DNA sequence: TGTGCCAGCAGCAAAGCAGGGCCTCTTACCTACGAGCAGTACTTC.

V gene TRBV4-1 combines with J gene TRBJ1-1; a weak D match, TRBD1 (6 bases). The CDR3 loop spans 15 amino acids. V was clipped by 4 bases and J by 6 bases, with 18 bases between them. CDR1 and CDR2 from the germline V gene are MGHRA and YSYEKL. CDR3 coding DNA: TGCGCCAGCAGCCTTCGGAATCAGGGGTTCTCTGAAGCTTTCTTT. Translation: CASSLRNQGFSEAFF.

The rearrangement uses TRBV4-1 and TRBJ2-1; 16 bases line up with TRBD2. Germline assignment: CDR1 MGHRA and CDR2 YSYEKL. The ends lost 4 bases at V and 9 bases at J; junction bases unmatched: 6. CDR3 length: 16 amino acids. CDR3 region: CASSLTGTSGGGEQFF. The DNA of the CDR3 is TGCGCCAGCAGCCTCACTGGGACTAGCGGGGGGGGTGAGCAGTTCTTC.

V gene TRBV27 combines with J gene TRBJ2-2, with TRBD1 matching 8 bases. Germline CDR1 is MNHEY and CDR2 is SMNVEV (reference sequence). The CDR3 runs 17 residues. The J segment lost 3 bases and the V segment lost 6 bases, leaving 12 bases of the junction unmatched. CDR3: CASRSRADRVDTGELFF. The CDR3 coding sequence is TGTGCCAGCAGGTCGCGGGCGGACAGGGTAGACACCGGGGAGCTGTTTTTT.

This rearrangement joins TRBV6-1 to TRBJ2-1; 14 bases are a match to TRBD2. The CDR3 covers 15 residues. With 3 bases clipped from V and 9 bases from J, the junction kept 4 bases outside the gene matches. The germline CDR1 and CDR2 sequences are MNHNS and SASEGT. The CDR3 is CASSETSGGVGEQFF. Written as DNA, the CDR3 is TGTGCCAGCAGTGAGACTAGCGGGGGGGTAGGTGAGCAGTTCTTC.

Comment on this clone: The junction differs from germline at one of its ends, possibly a read error. The rearrangement uses TRBV15 and TRBJ2-5, with TRBD1 as a possible D gene (6 bases). The germline CDR1 and CDR2 sequences are LNHNV and YYDKDF (reference sequence). The CDR3 has 14 residues. The CDR3 coding sequence is TGTGCCACCAGCGTTGAGGGGGTCCAACAGACCCAGTACTTC. Translation gives CATSVEGVQQTQYF. The full variable domain, its missing parts supplied by reference TRBV15 and TRBJ2-5, is DAMVIQNPRYQVTQFGKPVTLSCSQTLNHNVMYWYQQKSSQAPKLLFHYYDKDFNNEADTPDNFQSRRPNTSFCFLDIRSPGLGDTAMYLCATSVEGVQQTQYFGPGTRLLVL.

The chain couples TRBV4-2 to TRBJ1-2; D is perhaps TRBD1 (6 bases). The V gene's germline CDR1 is LGHNA and CDR2 YNFKEQ. This CDR3 spans 17 amino acids. V was clipped by 0 bases and J by 4 bases, with 18 bases between them. This CDR3 is CASSQEPSGEIGYGYTF. The CDR3 DNA reads as TGTGCCAGCAGCCAAGAGCCGTCAGGGGAGATTGGCTATGGCTACACCTTC.

The chain combines TRBV4-3 with TRBJ1-2, with D maybe TRBD1 (6 bases). Germline assignment: CDR1 LGHNA and CDR2 YSLEER. The CDR3 covers 16 residues. V was clipped by 4 bases and J by 6 bases, with 21 bases between them. For the CDR3, the DNA is TGCGCCAGCAGCCTGAGTCGGTCGGGGGGCGGACATGGCTACACCTTC. As protein: CASSLSRSGGGHGYTF.

V gene TRBV18 combines with J gene TRBJ2-7; 8 bases map to TRBD1. From germline, CDR1 is KGHSH and CDR2 LQKENI. There are 14 residues in the CDR3. The junction had 7 bases not matched to a gene; V was cut back by 3 bases and J by 6 bases. The CDR3 reads CASSPGQEYLEQYF. DNA of the CDR3: TGTGCCAGCTCACCGGGACAGGAGTATCTCGAGCAGTACTTC. The variable domain in full, completed from reference TRBV18 and TRBJ2-7, reads NAGVMQNPRHLVRRRGQEARLRCSPMKGHSHVYWYRQLPEEGLKFMVYLQKENIIDESGMPKERFSAEFPKEGPSILRIQQVVRGDSAAYFCASSPGQEYLEQYFGPGTRLTVT.

The chain combines TRBV5-4 with TRBJ2-1; D is perhaps TRBD1 (5 bases). This CDR3 is built from 13 residues. Germline V gene data show CDR1 as SGHNT and CDR2 as YYREEE (reference sequence). The V end was cut by 2 bases, the J end by 9 bases, with 12 bases between. The CDR3 region is CASSFLGVTEQFF. The CDR3 bases are TGTGCCAGCAGCTTTCTAGGGGTTACTGAGCAGTTCTTC.

The rearrangement links TRBV11-2 to TRBJ1-1, with 8 bases identical to TRBD1. J lost 6 bases, V lost 5 bases, and 8 bases had no gene match. CDR1 is SGHAT and CDR2 is FQNNGV in the germline V gene. The CDR3 length is 14 residues. For the CDR3, the DNA is TGTGCCAGCAGCACACTGACAGGGGTCGCTGAAGCTTTCTTT. This codes for CASSTLTGVAEAFF. The full variable domain, with the rest looked up from reference TRBV11-2 and TRBJ1-1, is EAGVAQSPRYKIIEKRQSVAFWCNPISGHATLYWYQQILGQGPKLLIQFQNNGVVDDSQLPKDRFSAERLKGVDSTLKIQPAKLEDSAVYLCASSTLTGVAEAFFGQGTRLTVV.

This chain links TRBV7-9 with TRBJ1-2; 8 bases map to TRBD1. Germline V gene data show CDR1 as SEHNR and CDR2 as FQNEAQ (reference sequence). Trimming at V came to 6 bases and at J to 1 base, leaving 13 bases not matched to a gene. CDR3 length: 17 amino acids. The CDR3 reads CASRAGGTGLNNYGYTF. The CDR3 DNA reads TGTGCCAGCAGGGCCGGGGGGACAGGCCTCAATAACTATGGCTACACCTTC.

As regards this clone: This sample also contains other DNA sequences that code for the same CDR3. The V and J genes are TRBV6-4 and TRBJ2-1; 11 positions agree with TRBD2. The CDR3 covers 16 residues. CDR1 is MRHNA and CDR2 is SNTAGT in the germline V gene. The junction had 2 bases not matched to a gene; V was cut back by 0 bases and J by 4 bases. In DNA form, the CDR3 reads TGTGCCAGCAGTGACTCGGGGACTAGCGGTTACAATGAGCAGTTCTTC. Its translation is CASSDSGTSGYNEQFF.

The chain uses TRBV7-2 and TRBJ1-1; D gene unclear. V lost 0 bases, J lost 1 base, and 3 bases lay in between. The germline V gene has CDR1 SGHTA and CDR2 FQGNSA. The CDR3 is 13 residues long. This CDR3 reads CASSLAGNTEAFF. The DNA of the CDR3 is TGTGCCAGCAGCTTAGCCGGGAACACTGAAGCTTTCTTT.